These T cell receptor beta chains were read from a single sample in a study of blood T cell repertoires in COVID-19. Profiled with immunoSEQ multiplex PCR; TCRdb holds only in-frame clones, not every one. This sample yields approximately 360,000 clones, of which over 80% are seen a single time; 5% to 6% belongs to the top ten. Sequencing input: PBMCs or T cells enriched from blood (not recorded which). The receptor set was obtained from a woman aged 45-65 years who had recovered from COVID-19. CDR3s include the opening cysteine and the closing phenylalanine or tryptophan. Each record gives: J gene, D gene, clone size, V gene, CDR3 DNA, CDR3 protein. A D gene is named only where the DNA matches it firmly. Clone size is not always given. Where it is, it says once, few, many or a class for expanded clones.

TRBJ2-1 TRBD1 NA TRBV5-1 TGCGCCAGCAAAGGGACAGTGTCGCCCAATGAGCAGTTCTTC CASKGTVSPNEQFF
TRBJ2-5 NA NA TRBV5-4 TGTGCCAGCAGCTTGGAGGGGCGAGAGACCCAGTACTTC CASSLEGRETQYF
TRBJ1-1 TRBD1 NA TRBV9 TGTGCCAGCAGCGTAGCCGGCAGGGGGTCTGAAGCTTTCTTT CASSVAGRGSEAFF
TRBJ2-1 TRBD1 NA TRBV7-3 TGTGCCAGCAGCACAAACAGGGGCTCCTACAATGAGCAGTTCTTC CASSTNRGSYNEQFF
TRBJ2-1 TRBD2 NA TRBV7-2 TGTGCCAGCAGCGGTCATCTAGCGGGGTGGGAGAACAATGAGCAGTTCTTC CASSGHLAGWENNEQFF
TRBJ1-1 NA NA TRBV20-1 TGCAGTGCTAGTGAACCACTTCTTATGAACACTGAAGCTTTCTTT CSASEPLLMNTEAFF
TRBJ2-7 TRBD1 NA TRBV7-9 TGTGCCAGCAGCCCGGGACAGGGGGACTACGAGCAGTACTTC CASSPGQGDYEQYF
TRBJ1-4 NA NA TRBV3-1/TRBV3-2 TGTGCCAGCAGCCTTAACACCGCTAATGAAAAACTGTTTTTT CASSLNTANEKLFF
TRBJ2-5 NA NA TRBV7-8 TGTGCCAGCAGCCGCCAACTCCGCGCGGAGACCCAGTACTTC CASSRQLRAETQYF
TRBJ1-3 TRBD1 once TRBV4-1 TGCGCCAGCAGCCCCCCCTCCCAAGGGGGCCTCGCTGGAAACACCATATATTTT CASSPPSQGGLAGNTIYF
TRBJ2-2 TRBD2 once TRBV2 TGTGCCAGCAGTGAATTGTTAAAGAGGACTAGCGAAGACACCGGGGAGCTGTTTTTT CASSELLKRTSEDTGELFF